The rows below give T cell receptor beta chains drawn from one sample of a study of blood T cells in healthy people across ages. One entry per CDR3 protein, called by TCRdb with MiXCR from the 5' RACE reads. The data contain about 1,400,000 distinct CDR3 sequences, around 59% of them singletons. Sequencing was done on a sample of blood. All receptors come from a young man in good health. CDR3s include the opening cysteine and the closing phenylalanine or tryptophan. The D gene is left open where the match is weak. Only some rows state a clone size, as once, few, many or a class for expanded clones.

.	.	TRBV4-2	TRBJ2-1	CASSQAGAAIYNEQFF	TGTGCCAGCAGCCAAGCGGGCGCGGCCATCTACAATGAGCAGTTCTTC
.	.	TRBV4-3	TRBJ1-2	CASSLGGGLDGYTF	TGCGCCAGCAGCTTAGGAGGAGGATTGGATGGCTACACCTTC
.	.	TRBV6-5	TRBJ2-1	CASKVGLAREDNEQFF	TGTGCCAGCAAAGTCGGCCTAGCGAGGGAGGACAATGAGCAGTTCTTC
.	TRBD1	TRBV27	TRBJ1-6	CASTITGGISPLHF	TGTGCCAGCACCATAACAGGGGGAATTTCACCCCTCCACTTT
.	.	TRBV21-1	TRBJ1-1	CASSKRRQGASEAFF	TGTGCCAGCAGCAAACGAAGACAGGGGGCATCTGAAGCTTTCTTT
few	TRBD1	TRBV4-1	TRBJ2-5	CASSQATGTDRETQYF	TGCGCCAGCAGCCAAGCAACCGGGACAGATCGAGAGACCCAGTACTTC
.	TRBD1	TRBV29-1	TRBJ1-2	CSVEYPDRGPGYTF	TGCAGCGTTGAATACCCGGACAGGGGGCCTGGCTACACCTTC
once	.	TRBV10-3	TRBJ1-1	CAIGMVNTEAFF	TGTGCCATCGGCATGGTGAACACTGAAGCTTTCTTT
few	.	TRBV9	TRBJ1-1	CASSVTSRNTEAFF	TGTGCCAGCAGCGTAACGTCCAGGAACACTGAAGCTTTCTTT
.	TRBD1	TRBV3-1	TRBJ2-5	CASSQIDRGQETQYF	TGTGCCAGCAGCCAAATAGACAGGGGCCAAGAGACCCAGTACTTC
.	TRBD1	TRBV20-1	TRBJ2-2	CSAIDRGRNTGELFF	TGCAGTGCTATCGACAGGGGGAGAAACACCGGGGAGCTGTTTTTT
.	.	TRBV5-1	TRBJ1-4	CASSSTSEKLFF	TGCGCCAGCAGCTCCACCAGTGAAAAACTGTTTTTT
.	.	TRBV4-3	TRBJ1-2	CASSQVTNSRYGYTF	TGCGCCAGCAGCCAAGTAACGAACAGTCGGTATGGCTACACCTTC
.	TRBD2	TRBV6-5	TRBJ2-7	CASTRYGRTSYEQYF	TGTGCCAGCACCCGCTACGGGAGGACCTCCTACGAGCAGTACTTC
.	TRBD2	TRBV20-1	TRBJ2-7	CSASGRASAGYEQYF	TGCAGTGCTAGCGGGAGGGCGTCGGCTGGCTACGAGCAGTACTTC
few	TRBD1	TRBV10-3	TRBJ2-7	CATYTGQEPYEQYF	TGTGCCACCTATACTGGACAGGAGCCCTACGAGCAGTACTTC
.	TRBD2	TRBV20-1	TRBJ2-1	CSARSPDGSGGGEQFF	TGCAGTGCTAGATCCCCCGACGGTAGCGGGGGTGGTGAGCAGTTCTTC
.	TRBD2	TRBV2	TRBJ2-1	CASSDPTSGYNEQFF	TGTGCCAGCAGTGACCCGACTAGCGGCTACAATGAGCAGTTCTTC
.	TRBD1	TRBV29-1	TRBJ2-3	CSVNPRDRGRRNTQYF	TGCAGCGTTAACCCCCGGGACAGGGGGCGAAGGAATACGCAGTATTTT
once	.	TRBV5-1	TRBJ2-6	CASSLSSSSGANVLTF	TGCGCCAGCAGCTTGAGCAGCAGCTCTGGGGCCAACGTCCTGACTTTC
.	.	TRBV7-2	TRBJ2-5	CASSWFRGSVETQYF	TGTGCCAGCAGCTGGTTCAGGGGCTCGGTAGAGACCCAGTACTTC
.	TRBD2	TRBV11-1	TRBJ2-4	CASSLGLASKNIQYF	TGTGCCAGCAGCTTGGGACTAGCCTCTAAAAACATTCAGTACTTC
once	.	TRBV6-2/TRBV6-3	TRBJ2-2	CASSWQGMTGELFF	TGTGCCAGCAGCTGGCAGGGGATGACCGGGGAGCTGTTTTTT
.	.	TRBV5-1	TRBJ1-6	CASSLLSYKSPLHF	TGCGCCAGCAGCTTGCTGAGTTATAAGTCACCCCTCCACTTT
few	.	TRBV20-1	TRBJ2-1	CSASGQRYNEQFF	TGCAGTGCTAGTGGACAGCGGTACAATGAGCAGTTCTTC
.	TRBD1	TRBV28	TRBJ1-2	CASSLQEGAPYGYTF	TGTGCCAGCAGTTTACAGGAGGGGGCCCCCTATGGCTACACCTTC
few	.	TRBV11-2	TRBJ2-7	CASSLPWTVIYEQYF	TGTGCCAGCAGCTTACCTTGGACAGTAATTTACGAGCAGTACTTC
few	TRBD2	TRBV20-1	TRBJ2-1	CSAPSGLAGALDGEQFF	TGCAGTGCTCCCTCGGGACTAGCGGGGGCCCTCGATGGTGAGCAGTTCTTC
few	.	TRBV29-1	TRBJ1-1	CSGGFDTEAFF	TGCAGCGGCGGGTTCGACACTGAAGCTTTCTTT
.	.	TRBV29-1	TRBJ2-2	CSVAGGNTGELFF	TGCAGCGTTGCTGGTGGGAACACCGGGGAGCTGTTTTTT
.	.	TRBV3-1	TRBJ1-2	CASSQGDSVYGYTF	TGTGCCAGCAGCCAAGGAGACAGCGTCTATGGCTACACCTTC
.	TRBD2	TRBV4-3	TRBJ2-7	CASSREGSGVISYEQYF	TGCGCCAGCAGCCGAGAGGGTAGCGGGGTCATCTCCTACGAGCAGTACTTC
.	.	TRBV2	TRBJ2-7	CASRVGLYYEQYF	TGTGCCAGCAGGGTGGGACTTTACTACGAGCAGTACTTC
.	TRBD2	TRBV24-1	TRBJ2-4	CATSRVTSGTERKNIQYF	TGTGCCACCAGCAGGGTGACTAGCGGGACGGAGAGGAAAAACATTCAGTACTTC
once	.	TRBV4-3	TRBJ1-1	CASSQALRYTEAFF	TGCGCCAGCAGCCAAGCCCTTAGGTATACTGAAGCTTTCTTT
.	.	TRBV21-1	TRBJ2-7	CASTPPSGSLVEQYF	TGTGCCAGCACCCCCCCTAGCGGGAGTTTGGTCGAGCAGTACTTC
.	.	TRBV5-1	TRBJ2-7	CASSFRDVSYEQYF	TGCGCCAGCAGCTTCCGGGACGTCTCCTACGAGCAGTACTTC
.	.	TRBV4-1	TRBJ1-1	CASSPKIGGSVGEAFF	TGCGCCAGCAGCCCCAAGATTGGGGGCTCGGTTGGGGAAGCTTTCTTT
.	TRBD1	TRBV7-9	TRBJ2-4	CASSRPGQGNIQYF	TGTGCCAGCAGCAGACCGGGACAGGGAAACATTCAGTACTTC
.	TRBD1	TRBV4-2	TRBJ1-2	CASSKDTGVLGGYTF	TGTGCCAGCAGCAAAGATACAGGGGTTCTAGGGGGCTACACCTTC
.	.	TRBV25-1	TRBJ2-7	CASSEGRGDRGPTYEQYF	TGTGCCAGCAGTGAGGGACGGGGAGACAGAGGTCCAACCTACGAGCAGTACTTC
.	.	TRBV29-1	TRBJ1-1	CSVGVTEAFF	TGCAGCGTTGGGGTTACTGAAGCTTTCTTT
.	.	TRBV12-3/TRBV12-4	TRBJ2-5	CASSPRAGLDQETQYF	TGTGCCAGCAGCCCCAGAGCTGGGCTGGACCAAGAGACCCAGTACTTC
few	.	TRBV6-6	TRBJ1-2	CASSYPDGRASLGGYTF	TGTGCCAGCAGTTACCCGGACGGAAGGGCCTCGTTAGGAGGGTACACCTTC
few	TRBD2	TRBV9	TRBJ2-3	CASSVVAGDTDTQYF	TGTGCCAGCAGCGTAGTAGCGGGAGACACAGATACGCAGTATTTT
once	.	TRBV27	TRBJ2-1	CASSLNGQLPYEQFF	TGTGCCAGCAGTTTAAACGGACAGCTCCCGTATGAGCAGTTCTTC
.	.	TRBV5-5	TRBJ2-7	CASSLEGHGIYEQYF	TGTGCCAGCAGCTTGGAGGGACACGGAATATACGAGCAGTACTTC
.	.	TRBV14	TRBJ2-6	CASSPTFSGANVLTF	TGTGCCAGCAGCCCTACGTTCTCTGGGGCCAACGTCCTGACTTTC
.	.	TRBV7-9	TRBJ2-1	CASSLPLGPPSLRDEQFF	TGTGCCAGCAGCCTCCCCCTGGGACCTCCCTCGCTCCGCGATGAGCAGTTCTTC
.	TRBD1	TRBV15	TRBJ2-5	CATSRTTGGKTQYF	TGTGCCACCAGCAGAACGACAGGGGGAAAGACCCAGTACTTC
.	.	TRBV20-1	TRBJ2-1	CSVEGQFF	TGCAGTGTAGAGGGGCAGTTCTTC
.	.	TRBV4-2	TRBJ1-2	CASSQVLRRDYGYTF	TGTGCCAGCAGCCAGGTTCTTAGGAGGGACTATGGCTACACCTTC
once	.	TRBV11-2	TRBJ2-2	CASIPNGTTNTGELFF	TGTGCCAGCATTCCAAACGGGACGACCAACACCGGGGAGCTGTTTTTT
.	.	TRBV14	TRBJ2-7	CASSQDGQGPVAYEQYF	TGTGCCAGCAGCCAAGATGGGCAGGGACCAGTAGCCTACGAGCAGTACTTC
.	.	TRBV6-1	TRBJ1-2	CASSATRGGDGNYGYTF	TGTGCCAGCAGTGCCACCCGGGGAGGGGACGGAAACTATGGCTACACCTTC
.	.	TRBV7-9	TRBJ2-1	CASSPVLSPIDEQFF	TGTGCCAGCAGCCCCGTCTTGTCCCCTATCGATGAGCAGTTCTTC
.	TRBD1	TRBV2	TRBJ1-2	CASGFEVGQGKNDGYTF	TGTGCCAGCGGTTTCGAGGTCGGACAGGGAAAGAACGATGGCTACACCTTC